This TCR beta chain is from a study of graft-versus-host responses after intestinal transplantation. On the study more broadly: Transplantation in recipients was multivisceral, liver-intestinal, or isolated intestinal.

This clone is labeled medium-sized. This table comes from immunoSEQ multiplex PCR, and its TCRdb copy is limited to in-frame clones, with some not included. The repertoire holds around 6,000 clones, with roughly 33% as singletons. The V end lost 0 bases, the J end lost 1 base, and 10 bases lay between the germline ends. This CDR3 spans 16 amino acids. CDR1 is MGHRA and CDR2 is YSYEKL in the germline V gene. Responder cells labeled with CFSE (roughly 200,000) were co-plated with irradiated stimulator cells labeled with violet dye (roughly 200,000). This chain joins TRBV4-1 and TRBJ2-1, with D unclear. This sample comprised alloreactive CD8+ T cells from a mixed lymphocyte reaction culture, obtained before intestinal transplant. Noted subset: CFSE-low proliferating T cells sorted from approximately 6-day pre-transplant mixed lymphocyte reaction (GvH or HvG direction). The clonotype comes from a human patient who received an intestinal transplant. CDR3 loop: CASSQDSTSSYNEQFF. In DNA form, the CDR3 reads TGCGCCAGCAGCCAAGACTCCACATCATCCTACAATGAGCAGTTCTTC.